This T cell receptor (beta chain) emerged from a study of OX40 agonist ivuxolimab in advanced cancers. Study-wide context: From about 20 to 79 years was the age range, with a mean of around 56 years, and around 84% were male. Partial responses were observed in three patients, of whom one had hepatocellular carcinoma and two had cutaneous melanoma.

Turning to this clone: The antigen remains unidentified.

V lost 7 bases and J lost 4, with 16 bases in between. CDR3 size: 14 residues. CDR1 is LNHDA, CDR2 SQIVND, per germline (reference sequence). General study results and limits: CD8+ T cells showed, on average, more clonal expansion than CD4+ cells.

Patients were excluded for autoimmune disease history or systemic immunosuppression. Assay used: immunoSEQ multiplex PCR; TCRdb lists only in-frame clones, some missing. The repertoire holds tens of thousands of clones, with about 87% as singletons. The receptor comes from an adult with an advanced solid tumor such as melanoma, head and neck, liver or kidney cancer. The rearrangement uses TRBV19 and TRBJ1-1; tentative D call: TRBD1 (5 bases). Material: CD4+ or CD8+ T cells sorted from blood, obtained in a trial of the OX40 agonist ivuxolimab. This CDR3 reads CASTNAGMGTEAFF. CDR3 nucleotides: TGTGCCAGTACCAATGCAGGGATGGGCACTGAAGCTTTCTTT.